The 24 T cell receptor beta chains presented below share a single source sample, sequenced in a study of cytomegalovirus exposure and HLA in healthy donors. This table comes from immunoSEQ multiplex PCR, and its TCRdb copy is limited to in-frame clones, with some not included. The sample includes about 240,000 clones, 86% of them seen just once. Material: PBMCs. The receptors stem from a woman in her thirties in good health and CMV-seropositive.

As regards this clone: Other DNA sequences from this sample encode an identical CDR3 as well. V usage is TRBV5-1 and J usage is TRBJ2-7; maybe TRBD2 (6 bases). The CDR3 loop spans 13 amino acids. Trimming stripped 0 bases from V and 2 bases from J, with 6 bases between. Per germline, CDR1 SGHRS and CDR2 YFSETQ. The CDR3 loop reads CASSLERAYEQYF. In DNA, the CDR3 is TGCGCCAGCAGCTTGGAGCGGGCCTACGAGCAGTACTTC.

The rearrangement links TRBV5-1 to TRBJ2-1; 13 nucleotides match TRBD2. Germline CDR1 reads SGHRS; CDR2 reads YFSETQ. V was pared by 4 bases and J by 10 bases, with 8 bases of the junction left unmatched. This CDR3 has 15 residues. The chain's CDR3 is CASSRTSGRIGEQFF. Here the CDR3 DNA reads TGCGCCAGCAGCCGGACTAGCGGGAGAATAGGGGAGCAGTTCTTC.

The rearrangement links TRBV25-1 to TRBJ1-1; no definite D call. The CDR3 runs to 14 residues. Trimming took 2 bases from V and 3 from J, leaving 10 bases between them. Germline lookup yields CDR1 MGHDK and CDR2 SYGVNS. CDR3 in DNA: TGTGCCAGCAGTGAAGACGCCGCGGACACTGAAGCTTTCTTT. Residues: CASSEDAADTEAFF.

This chain connects TRBV5-1 to TRBJ2-7; D is unclear. The CDR3 sequence is 14 residues long. Trimming pared 0 bases from V and 3 bases from J, leaving 10 bases between. The germline CDR1 and CDR2 sequences are SGHRS and YFSETQ. CDR3 nucleotide sequence: TGCGCCAGCAGCTTGGGTGGCAACGACTACGAGCAGTACTTC. Its protein is CASSLGGNDYEQYF. The whole variable domain, remainder taken from reference TRBV5-1 and TRBJ2-7, is KAGVTQTPRYLIKTRGQQVTLSCSPISGHRSVSWYQQTPGQGLQFLFEYFSETQRNKGNFPGRFSGRQFSNSRSEMNVSTLELGDSALYLCASSLGGNDYEQYFGPGTRLTVT.

The rearrangement joins TRBV29-1 to TRBJ1-1; tentatively, D is TRBD1 (5 bases). This CDR3 region has 13 residues. Germline values: CDR1 SQVTM, CDR2 ANQGSEA. V lost 4 bases to trimming and J lost 0 bases, with 9 bases between them. In DNA form, the CDR3 reads TGCAGCGTTGGACAGCTCATGAACACTGAAGCTTTCTTT. It encodes CSVGQLMNTEAFF.

The rearrangement uses TRBV7-6 and TRBJ2-7; D call uncertain. CDR3 length: 16 amino acids. CDR1 is SGHVS and CDR2 is FNYEAQ in the germline V gene. V dropped 1 base and J dropped 0 bases, with 13 bases sitting between them. DNA for the CDR3: TGTGCCAGCAGCTTAGATGTCAGCGATCTCTCCTACGAGCAGTACTTC. Translated, it gives CASSLDVSDLSYEQYF.

The V and J genes are TRBV5-1 and TRBJ2-5; TRBD2 matches at 12 bases. The J segment lost 6 bases and the V segment lost 4 bases, leaving 10 bases of the junction unmatched. Germline V gene sequence: CDR1 SGHRS, CDR2 YFSETQ. The CDR3 length is 16 residues. CDR3 in DNA: TGCGCCAGCAGCCAAATCGGGACTAGCGGGTGGCAGACCCAGTACTTC. As protein: CASSQIGTSGWQTQYF.

This chain connects TRBV6-4 to TRBJ1-2; TRBD1 matches at 8 bases. CDR3 length: 13 amino acids. Germline CDR1 is MRHNA and CDR2 is SNTAGT. The junction had 2 bases not matched to a gene; V was cut back by 6 bases and J by 2 bases. The DNA of the CDR3 is TGTGCCAGCAGCCGGGACAGGAACTATGGCTACACCTTC. This translates into CASSRDRNYGYTF.

The genes are TRBV19 and TRBJ2-3; TRBD1 might be the D (7 bases). Germline lookup yields CDR1 LNHDA and CDR2 SQIVND (reference sequence). CDR3 length: 14 residues. V was trimmed by 7 bases and J by 5 bases, leaving 16 bases between them. The CDR3 reads CASTGGSGEDTQYF. The CDR3 nucleotides read TGTGCCAGTACAGGGGGGAGTGGTGAAGATACGCAGTATTTT.

This sequence joins TRBV27 and TRBJ2-1; TRBD2 matches 8 bases. In germline, CDR1 is MNHEY, CDR2 SMNVEV (reference sequence). V was clipped by 5 bases and J by 8 bases; unmatched bases: 14. The CDR3 is made up of 16 amino acids. This chain's CDR3 is CASSRRTAGGDHEQFF. In DNA form, the CDR3 reads TGTGCCAGCAGTCGACGGACAGCCGGGGGGGACCATGAGCAGTTCTTC.

The V gene is TRBV15, the J gene TRBJ1-1, with TRBD1 as a possible D gene (5 bases). This CDR3 spans 15 amino acids. V gave up 4 bases and J gave up 1 base, with 13 bases separating them. Germline CDR1 is LNHNV and CDR2 is YYDKDF (reference sequence). The DNA of the CDR3 is TGTGCCACCAGCAAGAGTGTGGGGGGGAACACTGAAGCTTTCTTT. Protein product: CATSKSVGGNTEAFF.

The V and J genes are TRBV2 and TRBJ2-1, with 7 nucleotides matching TRBD1. The CDR3 is 14 amino acids. Losses at the gene ends were 4 bases for V and 6 bases for J; bases not matched to a gene: 6. Per germline, CDR1 SNHLY and CDR2 FYNNEI. The CDR3 DNA is TGTGCCAGCAGTGTAGAGGCAGGGGGCAATGAGCAGTTCTTC. Residues: CASSVEAGGNEQFF.

The gene calls are TRBV2 and TRBJ1-1; D remains unclear. Germline-derived CDR1 and CDR2 are SNHLY and FYNNEI. The CDR3 length is 17 residues. V was clipped by 0 bases and J by 4 bases, with 18 bases between them. The CDR3 bases are TGTGCCAGCAGTGAAGCGCTCGTCGGCGTGTGGAGCACTGAAGCTTTCTTT. It translates to CASSEALVGVWSTEAFF. Complete variable domain (other parts from reference TRBV2 and TRBJ1-1): EPEVTQTPSHQVTQMGQEVILRCVPISNHLYFYWYRQILGQKVEFLVSFYNNEISEKSEIFDDQFSVERPDGSNFTLKIRSTKLEDSAMYFCASSEALVGVWSTEAFFGQGTRLTVV.

The V call is TRBV27, the J call TRBJ2-5; TRBD1 agrees at 9 bases. V gave up 6 bases and J gave up 9 bases; unmatched junction bases: 14. Germline assignment: CDR1 MNHEY and CDR2 SMNVEV (reference sequence). There are 15 residues in the CDR3. CDR3 nucleotides: TGTGCCAGCAGCCCATACCGGGACAGGGTTTATGCCCAGTACTTC. Translation gives CASSPYRDRVYAQYF.

This chain uses TRBV7-9 with TRBJ2-3; 7 bases are a match to TRBD1. Germline values: CDR1 SEHNR, CDR2 FQNEAQ (reference sequence). The V gene end was trimmed by 1 base and the J gene end by 2 bases; junction bases not matched to a gene: 6. There are 16 residues in the CDR3. The CDR3 region is CASSLVAGGTTDTQYF. The CDR3 DNA reads TGTGCCAGCAGCTTAGTGGCAGGGGGTACCACAGATACGCAGTATTTT.

The chain couples TRBV2 to TRBJ2-3; 7 bases align to TRBD1. The CDR3 has 16 residues. The germline CDR1 and CDR2 sequences are SNHLY and FYNNEI. The V segment lost 8 bases and the J segment 4 bases; nucleotides outside the gene matches: 15. CDR3 DNA sequence: TGTGCCAGCCTCAGTGAAGCCAGGGGGTCTGCAGATACGCAGTATTTT. Protein: CASLSEARGSADTQYF.

The rearrangement links TRBV5-1 to TRBJ2-1, with unresolved D. CDR1 is SGHRS and CDR2 is YFSETQ in the germline V gene. Trimming took 4 bases from V and 7 from J, leaving 9 bases between them. CDR3 length: 12 residues. CDR3 coding DNA: TGCGCCAGCAGCCCCTCCCTGAATGAGCAGTTCTTC. Encoded protein: CASSPSLNEQFF.

The rearrangement uses TRBV19 and TRBJ1-5, with TRBD1 as a possible D gene (6 bases). CDR3 length equals 13 residues. Trimming took off 9 bases at V and 2 bases at J, with 11 bases between the two ends. Germline V gene sequence: CDR1 LNHDA, CDR2 SQIVND (reference sequence). The CDR3, as DNA: TGTGCCAGCTATTCAGGGGGCAATCAGCCCCAGCATTTT. This translates into CASYSGGNQPQHF.

The gene calls are TRBV19 and TRBJ2-1, with a weak D call TRBD2 (5 bases). V was cut by 4 bases and J by 2 bases, with 24 bases left in between. The CDR3 length is 19 residues. Germline CDR1 LNHDA, CDR2 SQIVND (reference sequence). The CDR3 here is CASSTPRAAQVGPYNEQFF. The CDR3, as DNA: TGTGCCAGTAGTACCCCTCGAGCGGCCCAGGTTGGCCCCTACAATGAGCAGTTCTTC.

The V gene is TRBV5-4, the J gene TRBJ2-7; 10 bases align to TRBD2. Germline values: CDR1 SGHNT, CDR2 YYREEE (reference sequence). Trimming cost V 1 base and J 6 bases; bases outside gene matches: 7. This CDR3 comprises 15 residues. This chain's CDR3 is CASSLPLAGVSEQYF. The DNA of the CDR3 is TGTGCCAGCAGCTTGCCTCTAGCGGGAGTATCCGAGCAGTACTTC. The whole variable domain, remainder taken from reference TRBV5-4 and TRBJ2-7, is ETGVTQSPTHLIKTRGQQVTLRCSSQSGHNTVSWYQQALGQGPQFIFQYYREEENGRGNFPPRFSGLQFPNYSSELNVNALELDDSALYLCASSLPLAGVSEQYFGPGTRLTVT.

The gene calls are TRBV2 and TRBJ2-3; D remains unclear. This CDR3 has 13 amino acids. V dropped 7 bases and J dropped 0 bases, with 8 bases sitting between them. Germline loops: CDR1 SNHLY, CDR2 FYNNEI. CDR3 in amino acids: CASKTGSTDTQYF. CDR3 in DNA: TGTGCCAGCAAAACCGGTAGCACAGATACGCAGTATTTT.

V and J are TRBV9 and TRBJ2-4; 10 nucleotides line up with TRBD2. Germline CDR1 is SGDLS and CDR2 is YYNGEE. This CDR3 contains 15 residues. With 3 bases clipped from V and 9 bases from J, the junction kept 9 bases outside the gene matches. The CDR3 DNA reads as TGTGCCAGCAGCGAGGGGCTAGCGGGAGTCTTCATTCAGTACTTC. Its protein product is CASSEGLAGVFIQYF.

A single count supports this clone. J is TRBJ1-2 and V is TRBV7-9; 8 bases match TRBD1. The germline V gene encodes CDR1 SEHNR and CDR2 FQNEAQ (reference sequence). J was trimmed by 4 bases and V by 8 bases; bases with no gene match: 18. There are 17 residues in the CDR3. CDR3 residues: CASGHPLQQGGGYGYTF. As DNA, the CDR3 is TGTGCCAGCGGCCACCCTCTCCAACAGGGGGGGGGCTATGGCTACACCTTC.

The chain couples TRBV4-1 to TRBJ1-4; D uncertain. The CDR3 runs 16 residues. Per germline, CDR1 MGHRA and CDR2 YSYEKL. The germline V and J ends were trimmed by 2 bases and 7 bases, with 17 bases remaining between them. The DNA of the CDR3 is TGCGCCAGCAGCCAAAGCAGGCAGCCGCTCGTTGAAAAACTGTTTTTT. The encoded protein is CASSQSRQPLVEKLFF.